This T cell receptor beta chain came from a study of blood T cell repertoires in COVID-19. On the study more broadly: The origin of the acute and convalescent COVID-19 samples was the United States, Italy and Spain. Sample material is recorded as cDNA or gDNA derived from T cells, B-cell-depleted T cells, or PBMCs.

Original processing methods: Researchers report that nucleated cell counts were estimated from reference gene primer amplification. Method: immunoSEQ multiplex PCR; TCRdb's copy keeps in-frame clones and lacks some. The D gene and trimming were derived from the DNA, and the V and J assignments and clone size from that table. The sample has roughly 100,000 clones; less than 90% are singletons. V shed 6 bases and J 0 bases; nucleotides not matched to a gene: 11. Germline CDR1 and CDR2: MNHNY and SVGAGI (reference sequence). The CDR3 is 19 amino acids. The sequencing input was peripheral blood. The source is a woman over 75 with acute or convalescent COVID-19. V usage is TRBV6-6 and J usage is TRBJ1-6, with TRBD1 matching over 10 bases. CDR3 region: CASSRRTGGVSSYNSPLHF. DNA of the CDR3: TGTGCCAGCAGCCGAAGGACAGGGGGAGTCTCCTCCTATAATTCACCCCTCCACTTT.